These 13 T cell receptor beta chains were sequenced from one sample in a study of blood T cell repertoires in COVID-19. Assay used: immunoSEQ multiplex PCR; TCRdb lists only in-frame clones, some missing. The table lists around 200,000 clones, around nine tenths of them singletons. Sequenced input: peripheral blood. These receptor sequences come from a man aged 55-75 years who had recovered from COVID-19.

The genes are TRBV5-1 and TRBJ2-5, with 7 bases fitting TRBD1. Germline lookup yields CDR1 SGHRS and CDR2 YFSETQ. The CDR3 runs 16 residues. V was pared by 4 bases and J by 2 bases, with 11 bases of the junction left unmatched. CDR3: CASSQTGTALQETQYF. DNA for the CDR3: TGCGCCAGCAGCCAAACCGGGACAGCGTTACAAGAGACCCAGTACTTC.

This clone appeared a single time. The rearrangement uses TRBV4-2 and TRBJ1-4; D ambiguous. Germline V gene data show CDR1 as LGHNA and CDR2 as YNFKEQ. Trimming took off 0 bases at V and 8 bases at J, with 13 bases between the two ends. This CDR3 is built from 15 residues. The CDR3 DNA follows: TGTGCCAGCAGCCAAGAAAGCGGGCGCGGGGAAAAACTGTTTTTT. Its protein is CASSQESGRGEKLFF.

This sequence joins TRBV5-1 and TRBJ2-7, with a weak D call TRBD1 (6 bases). Germline V gene sequence: CDR1 SGHRS, CDR2 YFSETQ. This CDR3 spans 14 amino acids. V was pared by 2 bases and J by 3 bases, with 12 bases between. The CDR3 nucleotides are TGCGCCAGCAGCTTAAAACAGGGCTTCTACGAGCAGTACTTC. This translates into CASSLKQGFYEQYF.

This clone was detected only once. The V and J genes are TRBV9 and TRBJ2-1, with a tentative D call TRBD1 (6 bases). CDR1 and CDR2 from the germline V gene are SGDLS and YYNGEE. The V end lost 4 bases, the J end lost 11 bases, and 19 bases lay between the germline ends. The CDR3 is made up of 14 amino acids. In DNA form, the CDR3 reads TGTGCCAGCAGCCCAGGACAGATCCTGGGGAAGCAGTTCTTC. It encodes CASSPGQILGKQFF.

This chain links TRBV5-6 with TRBJ1-6, with unresolved D. This CDR3 is built from 14 residues. The V end was cut by 6 bases, the J end by 9 bases, with 16 bases between. Germline lookup yields CDR1 SGHDT and CDR2 YYEEEE. As DNA, the CDR3 is TGTGCCAGCACCGGGGTCGGTGGTAGTTCACCCCTCCACTTT. Translation gives CASTGVGGSSPLHF.

The V call is TRBV19, the J call TRBJ2-2, with 7 bases fitting TRBD1. V gave up 7 bases and J gave up 3 bases; unmatched junction bases: 8. CDR3 length: 15 amino acids. The V gene's germline CDR1 is LNHDA and CDR2 SQIVND (reference sequence). CDR3 amino acids: CASNYRGRDTGELFF. DNA for the CDR3: TGTGCCAGTAATTACAGGGGTCGTGACACCGGGGAGCTGTTTTTT. Based on the CDR3 plus reference TRBV19 and TRBJ2-2, the full variable domain is DGGITQSPKYLFRKEGQNVTLSCEQNLNHDAMYWYRQDPGQGLRLIYYSQIVNDFQKGDIAEGYSVSREKKESFPLTVTSAQKNPTAFYLCASNYRGRDTGELFFGEGSRLTVL.

J is TRBJ1-5 and V is TRBV18; D gene uncertain. V lost 4 bases and J 0 bases, leaving 7 bases between the germline ends. Germline lookup yields CDR1 KGHSH and CDR2 LQKENI. The CDR3 sequence is 14 residues long. In nucleotides, the CDR3 is TGTGCCAGCTCACGAGGGAATAGCAATCAGCCCCAGCATTTT. Residues: CASSRGNSNQPQHF.

The table lists this clone with a few counts. V gene TRBV7-3 combines with J gene TRBJ2-3, with D possibly matching TRBD2 (6 bases). The ends were cut back, 1 base at V and 6 bases at J, with 14 bases in the middle. The CDR3 sequence is 15 residues long. Per germline, CDR1 SGHTA and CDR2 FQGTGA. The CDR3 reads CASSLRLAGLDTQYF. The DNA for the CDR3 is TGTGCCAGCAGCTTAAGGTTGGCGGGGTTGGATACGCAGTATTTT.

As DNA, the CDR3 is TGTGCCAGCAGTTTGCCCTGGGGGGGTGGGACCTACGAGCAGTACTTC. Amino acids: CASSLPWGGGTYEQYF. The rearrangement uses TRBV28 and TRBJ2-7, with 7 bases that match TRBD2. CDR3 length: 16 amino acids. Losses at the gene ends were 3 bases for V and 2 bases for J; bases not matched to a gene: 10. The germline V gene has CDR1 MDHEN and CDR2 SYDVKM.

V gene TRBV10-3 combines with J gene TRBJ2-7, with TRBD1 identical over 9 bases. The CDR3 extends over 14 amino acids. Germline V gene data show CDR1 as ENHRY and CDR2 as SYGVKD. Trimming cost V 4 bases and J 2 bases; bases outside gene matches: 3. DNA of the CDR3: TGTGCCATCAGTGGGGGACAGGGTCCCTACGAGCAGTACTTC. It encodes CAISGGQGPYEQYF.

CDR3 DNA: TGTGCCAGCAGCTTACCCACAGGGGGCAAAGAGACCCAGTACTTC. The encoded protein is CASSLPTGGKETQYF. The gene calls are TRBV7-6 and TRBJ2-5, with 9 bases lining up with TRBD1. This CDR3 region has 15 residues. Germline CDR1 and CDR2: SGHVS and FNYEAQ. Unmatched junction bases numbered 4, after V lost 2 bases and J lost 3 bases.

This clone was found a few times. The chain couples TRBV27 to TRBJ1-5; D might be TRBD1 (6 bases). V was pared by 5 bases and J by 1 base, with 12 bases between. The CDR3 length is 15 residues. In germline, CDR1 is MNHEY, CDR2 SMNVEV (reference sequence). The DNA of the CDR3 is TGTGCCAGCAGTAAACAGGGAAGCAGCAATCAGCCCCAGCATTTT. Translated: CASSKQGSSNQPQHF.

V usage is TRBV7-8 and J usage is TRBJ1-5, with no clear D. The CDR3 has 13 amino acids. In germline, CDR1 is SGHVS, CDR2 FQNEAQ. The ends were cut back, 5 bases at V and 7 bases at J, with 12 bases in the middle. CDR3 amino acids: CASSPQRPQPQHF. CDR3 in DNA: TGTGCCAGCAGCCCCCAGCGGCCCCAGCCCCAGCATTTT.